Listed here are 6 T cell receptor beta chains from one sample, sequenced in a study of cytomegalovirus exposure and HLA in healthy donors. With 60 Vbeta and 13 Jbeta primers, the PCR was carried out. The protocol was immunoSEQ multiplex PCR, while the TCRdb copy is restricted to in-frame clones and leaves out a portion. The sample includes under 200,000 clones, approximately 82% of them seen just once. Sequenced input: PBMCs. The receptors come from a woman aged 40-49 years in good health and CMV-seropositive.

This chain links TRBV7-2 with TRBJ2-1; TRBD2 might be the D (5 bases). Germline CDR1 reads SGHTA; CDR2 reads FQGNSA. CDR3 length: 13 residues. The V and J ends lost 3 bases and 8 bases respectively, with 11 bases between them. CDR3 DNA sequence: TGTGCCAGCAGCTTGCGGGTTGCGGATGAGCAGTTCTTC. This gives the protein CASSLRVADEQFF.

The rearrangement uses TRBV19 and TRBJ2-7; TRBD2 matches 11 bases. The CDR3 loop spans 15 amino acids. Per the germline V gene, CDR1 is LNHDA and CDR2 is SQIVND (reference sequence). V dropped 4 bases and J dropped 5; count of bases not matched to a gene: 7. In DNA, the CDR3 is TGTGCCAGTAGTACCTTAGCGGGAGGGCGACACGAGCAGTACTTC. Translating it yields CASSTLAGGRHEQYF.

CDR3 sequence reads: CASSIAVGGNQPQHF. The CDR3 coding sequence is TGTGCCAGTAGTATCGCGGTCGGCGGCAATCAGCCCCAGCATTTT. This chain links TRBV19 with TRBJ1-5; D is uncertain. Germline V gene sequence: CDR1 LNHDA, CDR2 SQIVND (reference sequence). CDR3 length: 15 amino acids. Trimming shortened V by 3 bases and J by 2 bases, and 11 bases separated the two germline ends.

In this sample, this clone turned up a few times. J is TRBJ2-2 and V is TRBV28, with TRBD2 matching 10 bases. The CDR3 spans 16 residues. Trimming cost V 7 bases and J 2 bases; bases outside gene matches: 7. CDR1 is MDHEN, CDR2 SYDVKM, per germline. CDR3 loop: CASKGGTSENTGELFF. CDR3 DNA: TGTGCCAGCAAGGGAGGGACTAGCGAAAACACCGGGGAGCTGTTTTTT.

The chain combines TRBV7-8 with TRBJ2-2, with TRBD2 matching over 11 bases. This CDR3 comprises 19 residues. V lost 1 base and J lost 4; bases outside the gene matches: 11. The germline CDR1 and CDR2 sequences are SGHVS and FQNEAQ. This chain's CDR3 is CASSLGLSVTSGSTGELFF. CDR3 coding DNA: TGTGCCAGCAGCTTAGGGTTGAGCGTCACTAGCGGGAGCACCGGGGAGCTGTTTTTT.

The chain joins TRBV19 to TRBJ2-2; D perhaps matches TRBD1 (6 bases). This CDR3 contains 13 residues. With 6 bases removed from V and 6 bases from J, the gap between germline ends came to 11 bases. Germline CDR1 and CDR2: LNHDA and SQIVND (reference sequence). The CDR3 bases are TGTGCCAGTAGCCCAGGGGCGGCCGGGGAGCTGTTTTTT. Amino acids: CASSPGAAGELFF. The full variable domain, completed using reference TRBV19 and TRBJ2-2, is DGGITQSPKYLFRKEGQNVTLSCEQNLNHDAMYWYRQDPGQGLRLIYYSQIVNDFQKGDIAEGYSVSREKKESFPLTVTSAQKNPTAFYLCASSPGAAGELFFGEGSRLTVL.